This is a list of T cell receptor beta chains from one sample in a study of cytomegalovirus exposure and HLA in healthy donors. Only in-frame clones appear in the TCRdb table, and some are missing; sequencing was by immunoSEQ multiplex PCR. The table records around 60,000 clones, around 90% of them present only once. Sequencing used PBMCs. Receptors originate from a man aged 18 to 30 in good health and CMV-seronegative. CDR3s include the opening cysteine and the closing phenylalanine or tryptophan. Each record gives: D gene, V gene, CDR3 length, clone size, J gene, CDR3 DNA, CDR3 protein. D genes are given only for firm matches. The size entry is marked missing in some rows and otherwise reads once, few, many or a size class.

-,TRBV6-5,16,-,TRBJ2-5,TGTGCCAGCAGTTACTCGATGAGCTTTCCCCCAGAGACCCAGTACTTC,CASSYSMSFPPETQYF
TRBD1,TRBV6-1,16,-,TRBJ2-2,TGTGCCAGCAGTGATGCGAGACAGGGGGTCACCGGGGAGCTGTTTTTT,CASSDARQGVTGELFF
-,TRBV28,15,-,TRBJ1-2,TGTGCCAGCAGTTTTGGAGGAACCCCTTCATATGGCTACACCTTC,CASSFGGTPSYGYTF
TRBD2,TRBV4-2,13,-,TRBJ2-7,TGTGCCAGCAGCCAGGGACTAGTTGTCGAGCAGTACTTC,CASSQGLVVEQYF
-,TRBV6-6,12,-,TRBJ2-3,TGTGCCAGCAGCCCTAAGTTAGATACGCAGTATTTT,CASSPKLDTQYF
-,TRBV6-1,13,once,TRBJ1-5,TGTGCCAGCACCGAAATGGGCCGGGGGCCCCAGCATTTT,CASTEMGRGPQHF
-,TRBV4-1,14,-,TRBJ2-3,TGCGCCAGCAGCCAAGAACTAGTGGCGGATACGCAGTATTTT,CASSQELVADTQYF
-,TRBV4-2,17,-,TRBJ1-1,TGTGCCAGCAGCCAGCGAACTCCGGGACAAGAAGGGACTGAAGCTTTCTTT,CASSQRTPGQEGTEAFF
-,TRBV27,14,once,TRBJ2-1,TGTGCCAGCAGCCCTTCAGGGGGGCACAATGAGCAGTTCTTC,CASSPSGGHNEQFF
TRBD1,TRBV5-5,16,-,TRBJ2-3,TGTGCCAGCAGCCTTCGACAGGGGCCCTACACAGATACGCAGTATTTT,CASSLRQGPYTDTQYF
TRBD2,TRBV14,15,-,TRBJ2-7,TGTGCCAGCAGCCAAGATCGAGCGGGAGGCTACGAGCAGTACTTC,CASSQDRAGGYEQYF
TRBD2,TRBV14,17,-,TRBJ2-2,TGTGCCAGCAGCCTCCGACCGACTAGCGGGAACACCGGGGAGCTGTTTTTT,CASSLRPTSGNTGELFF
TRBD2,TRBV7-9,16,-,TRBJ2-1,TGTGCCAGCACCCCCCCGGGGCTAGCGGGCTACAATGAGCAGTTCTTC,CASTPPGLAGYNEQFF
-,TRBV5-4,15,once,TRBJ2-1,TGTGCCAGCAGCTTGGTTGGGGGCGGCTACAATGAGCAGTTCTTC,CASSLVGGGYNEQFF
-,TRBV6-5,15,-,TRBJ2-1,TGTGCCAGCAGTTACTGGTTGACAGGACGCAATGAGCAGTTCTTC,CASSYWLTGRNEQFF
-,TRBV2,16,-,TRBJ1-3,TGTGCCAGCAGTGCCGTCAGACAGACCTCTGGAAACACCATATATTTT,CASSAVRQTSGNTIYF
-,TRBV10-1,14,-,TRBJ2-7,TGCGCCAGCAGTGATGGTCAGGGGACCTACGAGCAGTACTTC,CASSDGQGTYEQYF
TRBD2,TRBV5-4,17,-,TRBJ2-7,TGTGCCAGCAGCTTGACCATCCAGACTAGCGGGAGTGATGAGCAGTACTTC,CASSLTIQTSGSDEQYF
-,TRBV28,15,-,TRBJ2-7,TGTGCCAGCAGGCCTTCCGGGTCCCCGACCTACGAGCAGTACTTC,CASRPSGSPTYEQYF
-,TRBV28,14,-,TRBJ1-1,TGTGCCAGCAGTTTAATTAGTAAGAACACTGAAGCTTTCTTT,CASSLISKNTEAFF
TRBD2,TRBV27,15,once,TRBJ2-3,TGTGCCAGCAGAGGACTAGCGGGAATCGCAGATACGCAGTATTTT,CASRGLAGIADTQYF
-,TRBV2,15,-,TRBJ1-4,TGTGCCAGCAGTGAAACAGGGTATACTAATGAAAAACTGTTTTTT,CASSETGYTNEKLFF
-,TRBV19,15,-,TRBJ2-7,TGTGCCAGTAGTAAAGGAACGGGGAGCTCCTACGAGCAGTACTTC,CASSKGTGSSYEQYF
-,TRBV10-3,13,-,TRBJ2-7,TGTGCCATCATGAAAGGAGGGGTCTACGAGCAGTACTTC,CAIMKGGVYEQYF
TRBD1,TRBV27,14,once,TRBJ1-5,TGTGCCAGCAGTGAGGACAGGGGTATTGGGCCCCAGCATTTT,CASSEDRGIGPQHF
TRBD2,TRBV28,16,-,TRBJ2-7,TGTGCCAGCAGTTGGGCGGGAGCGGTTAACCCCTACGAGCAGTACTTC,CASSWAGAVNPYEQYF
TRBD2,TRBV4-2,15,-,TRBJ2-7,TGTGCCAGCAGCCGAGAAGCGGGATCCGCCTACGAGCAGTACTTC,CASSREAGSAYEQYF
TRBD2,TRBV5-1,17,-,TRBJ2-1,TGCGCCAGCAGCTTGTCTCCAGCGGGAGGGGCCTACAATGAGCAGTTCTTC,CASSLSPAGGAYNEQFF
TRBD2,TRBV5-1,14,-,TRBJ2-1,TGCGCCAGCAGCCAAGCGGGAGGGAGGAATGAGCAGTTCTTC,CASSQAGGRNEQFF
-,TRBV4-1,15,-,TRBJ2-7,TGCGCCAGCAGCCCCTCACAGGCTGTTCCCTACGAGCAGTACTTC,CASSPSQAVPYEQYF
-,TRBV16,14,-,TRBJ2-5,TGTGCCAGCAGCCAACAGGGAGGTAAAGAGACCCAGTACTTC,CASSQQGGKETQYF
TRBD1,TRBV29-1,16,-,TRBJ2-7,TGCAGCGTTGAAGAGGCAGGGGGCTCGGGGGACTACGAGCAGTACTTC,CSVEEAGGSGDYEQYF
-,TRBV7-2,12,-,TRBJ2-1,TGTGCCAGCAGCCAGGGACTCCGTGTCCCGTTCTTC,CASSQGLRVPFF
-,TRBV11-2,15,-,TRBJ1-1,TGTGCCAGCAGCCAAATCCAGGGTCCGGACACTGAAGCTTTCTTT,CASSQIQGPDTEAFF
-,TRBV4-1,14,-,TRBJ2-3,TGCGCCAGCAGCCAAGATGAGAGCACAGATACGCAGTATTTT,CASSQDESTDTQYF
-,TRBV5-1,13,-,TRBJ2-7,TGCGCCAGCAGCTTCGGGGAGAACTACGAGCAGTACTTC,CASSFGENYEQYF
-,TRBV10-1,13,-,TRBJ1-3,TGCGCCAGCAGTGATCCTGTTGGAAACACCATATATTTT,CASSDPVGNTIYF
-,TRBV6-5,12,once,TRBJ2-7,TGTGCCAGCAGCCGACTAGGGACGGAGCAGTACTTC,CASSRLGTEQYF
-,TRBV11-3,14,-,TRBJ2-1,TGTGCCAGCAGCTCGCAGGGGAGGGACGGTGAGCAGTTCTTC,CASSSQGRDGEQFF
TRBD2,TRBV5-1,16,-,TRBJ2-1,TGCGCCAGCAGCTCCGTAGCGGGAGGGCCCTACAATGAGCAGTTCTTC,CASSSVAGGPYNEQFF
-,TRBV29-1,14,-,TRBJ1-1,TGCAGCGTTGATTTGGGGGGATTGGACACTGAAGCTTTCTTT,CSVDLGGLDTEAFF
TRBD1,TRBV6-6,16,-,TRBJ2-2,TGTGCCAGCAGTTCGTCCCGGGACAGGGTTGCCGGGGAGCTGTTTTTT,CASSSSRDRVAGELFF
TRBD2,TRBV6-5,16,-,TRBJ2-7,TGTGCCAGCAGTTACTCGAAAGCGGGAGTCCCCTACGAGCAGTACTTC,CASSYSKAGVPYEQYF
TRBD1,TRBV7-9,15,-,TRBJ1-1,TGTGCCAGCAGCTCAGGGGGTTTTCTGAACACTGAAGCTTTCTTT,CASSSGGFLNTEAFF
-,TRBV11-2,13,-,TRBJ2-1,TGTGCCAGCGGCGACGGGGGATACAATGAGCAGTTCTTC,CASGDGGYNEQFF
TRBD1,TRBV19,15,-,TRBJ1-1,TGTGCCAGTACCGCTTGGACAGGGGGGAACACTGAAGCTTTCTTT,CASTAWTGGNTEAFF
TRBD1,TRBV2,13,-,TRBJ2-1,TGTGCCAGCGCGGGACAGGGTTACAATGAGCAGTTCTTC,CASAGQGYNEQFF
-,TRBV10-3,12,-,TRBJ2-1,TGTGCCATCAGTGAGCGACAGGGAGGGCAGTTCTTC,CAISERQGGQFF
TRBD1,TRBV19,18,-,TRBJ2-1,TGTGCCAGTAGCTTGGACAGGGATCCCCCCATAGCCTACAATGAGCAGTTCTTC,CASSLDRDPPIAYNEQFF
-,TRBV28,15,-,TRBJ2-3,TGTGCCAGCAGCTCCCCAGGGTTTGGGGCAGATACGCAGTATTTT,CASSSPGFGADTQYF
TRBD2,TRBV27,17,-,TRBJ2-2,TGTGCCAGCAGTCCAGGGACTAGCGGGAGTAGGATCGGGGAGCTGTTTTTT,CASSPGTSGSRIGELFF